This is a list of T cell receptor beta chains from one sample in a study of radiotherapy plus CTLA-4 blockade in lung cancer. Sequenced by immunoSEQ multiplex PCR; TCRdb stores in-frame clones only, minus some. There are tens of thousands of clones in the sample; approximately 70% occur only once, and around 8.9% lies in the top ten. The sample consisted of peripheral blood, taken from a patient treated with radiotherapy plus ipilimumab. The receptors shown here come from a human donor with non-small cell lung cancer who had stable disease on radiotherapy plus ipilimumab. Each CDR3 is given with its conserved first and last residue. D genes are given only for firm matches. Size values are once, few and many counts, or a class for expanded clones, and some rows have none.

clone_size j_call d_call v_call cdr3_nt cdr3_aa
. TRBJ2-5 TRBD2 TRBV7-9 TGTGCCAGCAGCCGAAAGGGGACTAGCGGGGGGTCTGAGACCCAGTACTTC CASSRKGTSGGSETQYF
. TRBJ1-4 . TRBV4-3 TGCGCCAGCAGCCAAGCTGGGTCCTGGGGGCTTACTGAAAAACTGTTTTTT CASSQAGSWGLTEKLFF
. TRBJ2-7 . TRBV2 TGTGCCAGCAGTGCGTACAGGGGGGGACCCTACGAGCAGTACTTC CASSAYRGGPYEQYF
once TRBJ2-3 . TRBV18 TGTGCCAGCTCGGGCAGGGTGACAGATACGCAGTATTTT CASSGRVTDTQYF
few TRBJ1-3 TRBD1 TRBV2 TGTGCCAGCAGTAGGGACAGGGCTGGAAACACCATATATTTT CASSRDRAGNTIYF
. TRBJ1-2 . TRBV15 TGTGCCACCAGCAGGGCCCTGGGCATGGACTATGGCTACACCTTC CATSRALGMDYGYTF
. TRBJ2-3 . TRBV2 TGTGCCAGCGGAGTGTCGGCGTTGGGCACAGATACGCAGTATTTT CASGVSALGTDTQYF
few TRBJ1-1 . TRBV15 TGTGCCACCAGCAGGGTCGTACTGAATGAAGCTTTCTTT CATSRVVLNEAFF
. TRBJ1-3 . TRBV14 TGTGCCAGCAGCCACGGGACAAGCTCTGGAAACACCATATATTTT CASSHGTSSGNTIYF
. TRBJ1-5 TRBD1 TRBV6-5 TGTGCCAGCCGACGGGGACAGGGTCATCAGCCCCAGCATTTT CASRRGQGHQPQHF
. TRBJ1-1 . TRBV19 TGTGCCAGTAGCCCAGTCCCCGGGGGGCTCGGGGCTTTCTTT CASSPVPGGLGAFF
. TRBJ1-4 . TRBV5-1 TGCGCCAGCAGCTTAGGACAGAAGAGGGTTGAAAAACTGTTTTTT CASSLGQKRVEKLFF
. TRBJ2-3 . TRBV7-2 TGTGCCAGCAGCCAAATACAGGGAACTAGCACAGATACGCAGTATTTT CASSQIQGTSTDTQYF
few TRBJ1-2 TRBD1 TRBV18 TGTGCCAGCTCAGAGACAGGGGTTGGAAGTGGCTACACCTTC CASSETGVGSGYTF
. TRBJ2-4 TRBD2 TRBV6-1 TGTGCCAGCAGTGGACGGACTAGCGGGCTAGTAGCCAAAAACATTCAGTACTTC CASSGRTSGLVAKNIQYF
. TRBJ1-6 TRBD1 TRBV19 TGTGCCAGTAGTCCCGGGACAGCCCATAATTCACCCCTCCACTTT CASSPGTAHNSPLHF
. TRBJ2-7 . TRBV18 TGTGCCAGCTCAACAGGTAGTCACGAGCAGTACTTC CASSTGSHEQYF
. TRBJ1-1 TRBD1 TRBV7-9 TGTGCCAGCAGCGGACAGGGTAATAGGAACACTGAAGCTTTCTTT CASSGQGNRNTEAFF
. TRBJ1-3 . TRBV29-1 TGCAGCGCTTCAGAGGCCACTGGAAACACCATATATTTT CSASEATGNTIYF
. TRBJ2-7 TRBD1 TRBV7-9 TGTGCCAGCAGCCAGGACAGGGCAAGGGACGAGCAGTACTTC CASSQDRARDEQYF
few TRBJ2-7 TRBD2 TRBV11-3 TGTGCCAGCAGCTTTCCGAGCGGGGGGGCCCACGAGCAGTACTTC CASSFPSGGAHEQYF
. TRBJ1-5 . TRBV6-1 TGTGCCAGCCGATTGGACACACGCAATCAGCCCCAGCATTTT CASRLDTRNQPQHF
. TRBJ2-3 . TRBV18 TGTGCCAGCTGTTCTAGCACAGATACGCAGTATTTT CASCSSTDTQYF
. TRBJ2-2 . TRBV4-3 TGCGCCAGCAGCCAAGAACCGAGTGCCAACACCGGGGAGCTGTTTTTT CASSQEPSANTGELFF
. TRBJ1-1 TRBD1 TRBV18 TGTGCCAGCTCGGAGGGGGCCGGGGACACTGAAGCTTTCTTT CASSEGAGDTEAFF
. TRBJ2-2 TRBD1 TRBV5-1 TGCGCCAGCAGCTCAGCAGGGGGCACCGGGGAGCTGTTTTTT CASSSAGGTGELFF
. TRBJ2-7 . TRBV7-2 TGTGCCAGCAGCTTTTCAGACTACGAGCAGTACTTC CASSFSDYEQYF
few TRBJ1-6 TRBD1 TRBV7-9 TGTGCCAGCAGCTTAGGTGGACAGGGTAATTCACCCCTCCACTTT CASSLGGQGNSPLHF
few TRBJ2-2 TRBD1 TRBV7-2 TGTGCCAGCAGCCGGACAGGGACCGTCGGGGAGCTGTTTTTT CASSRTGTVGELFF
. TRBJ1-6 TRBD1 TRBV5-8 TGTGCCAGCAGCTGGGGGACAGGGGGTAATTCACCCCTCCACTTT CASSWGTGGNSPLHF
. TRBJ2-5 . TRBV5-6 TGTGCCAGCAGCTTGGGACTAGGCCAAGAGACCCAGTACTTC CASSLGLGQETQYF
. TRBJ2-2 TRBD1 TRBV27 TGTGCCAGCAGTTCTCGACAGGGATGGACCGGGGAGCTGTTTTTT CASSSRQGWTGELFF
. TRBJ2-5 . TRBV15 TGTGCCACCAGCCTCCCAGGGGTAGAGACCCAGTACTTC CATSLPGVETQYF
few TRBJ1-5 . TRBV7-9 TGTGCCAGCAGCTTCGGGAATAGCAATCAGCCCCAGCATTTT CASSFGNSNQPQHF
. TRBJ1-1 TRBD1 TRBV6-6 TGTGCCAGCAGTTACACAGACAGGGCTGAAGCTTTCTTT CASSYTDRAEAFF
. TRBJ2-3 . TRBV4-1 TGCGCCAGCAGCCAAAGGGACTTTAATACGCAGTATTTT CASSQRDFNTQYF
. TRBJ2-5 TRBD1 TRBV29-1 TGCAGCGTCGCCGGACAGGGCTTGGGGACCCAGTACTTC CSVAGQGLGTQYF
few TRBJ1-1 . TRBV5-5 TGTGCCAGCAGCTTGCAGGGGAACACTGAAGCTTTCTTT CASSLQGNTEAFF
. TRBJ2-7 . TRBV6-6 TGTGCCAGCAGTCGACAGGGAGGTAGCGTCTACTTC CASSRQGGSVYF
. TRBJ1-5 . TRBV19 TGTGCCAGTAGTCTAGGGGCCAATCAGCCCCAGCATTTT CASSLGANQPQHF
. TRBJ2-1 TRBD2 TRBV5-1 TGCGCCAGCAGCGGGGGACTATTCAATGAGCAGTTCTTC CASSGGLFNEQFF
. TRBJ1-4 TRBD1 TRBV5-4 TGTGCCAGCAGCTTCGGACAGGGAACTGAAAAACTGTTTTTT CASSFGQGTEKLFF
. TRBJ2-6 . TRBV7-3 TGTGCCAGCAGCTTCACCCAGGGGCAAGCCTCTGGGGCCAACGTCCTGACTTTC CASSFTQGQASGANVLTF
. TRBJ2-1 . TRBV19 TGTGCCAGTAGCATTGCTGAGGTCTACAATGAGCAGTTCTTC CASSIAEVYNEQFF
. TRBJ2-5 . TRBV15 TGTGCCACGGCGGGGTCAGGGTCGGCAGAGACCCAGTACTTC CATAGSGSAETQYF
once TRBJ2-7 . TRBV25-1 TGTGCCAGCCAGGGTTACGAGCAGTACTTC CASQGYEQYF
. TRBJ2-4 . TRBV5-4 TGTGCCAGCAGCTTGGGGGGCAGAGCCAAAAACATTCAGTACTTC CASSLGGRAKNIQYF
. TRBJ1-1 TRBD1 TRBV20-1 TGCAGTGCTAGGTACAGGGGTGAAGCTTTCTTT CSARYRGEAFF
. TRBJ1-4 . TRBV15 TGTGCCACCAGCGGGGGGGTTCTACGGGAAAAACTGTTTTTT CATSGGVLREKLFF
. TRBJ2-3 . TRBV9 TGTGCCAGCAGCCCCCGGGACTGGGGGATGACAGATACGCAGTATTTT CASSPRDWGMTDTQYF
. TRBJ1-2 . TRBV7-2 TGTGCCAGCAGCTTCGGGGGTTCGTACTATGGCTACACCTTC CASSFGGSYYGYTF